Below, one T cell receptor (beta chain) is given with its context. No antigen is known for it. PCR was performed using 60 Vbeta and 13 Jbeta primers. Measured with immunoSEQ multiplex PCR; TCRdb has only the in-frame clones, and not every one. The data contain 200,000 to 250,000 clones, approximately 79% of them singletons. These data come from a study of cytomegalovirus exposure and HLA in healthy donors. Broader study findings: Confirmation was obtained in vitro that a few CMV-associated chains are specific for CMV antigens.

Germline V gene data show CDR1 as SNHLY and CDR2 as FYNNEI. The CDR3 covers 17 residues. After removal of 3 bases from V and 3 bases from J, the junction contained 7 bases not matched to a gene. Sequenced: PBMCs. The rearrangement uses TRBV2 and TRBJ2-2; 10 bases line up with TRBD2. The clonotype comes from a middle-aged man in good health and CMV-seronegative. The CDR3 spells CASSDSGRMPDTGELFF. The CDR3, as DNA: TGTGCCAGCAGTGATAGCGGGAGGATGCCCGACACCGGGGAGCTGTTTTTT.